The 24 T cell receptor beta chains listed next were all sequenced from one sample in a study of T cell responses to AZD1222 COVID-19 vaccine. Method: immunoSEQ multiplex PCR; TCRdb's copy keeps in-frame clones and lacks some. The sample lists approximately 46,000 clones; about 83% were seen once. Here the sequenced sample was peripheral blood, taken on day 0 of AZD1222 vaccination. These receptors came from an adult in good health.

The chain links TRBV20-1 to TRBJ2-3; D is perhaps TRBD2 (6 bases). The germline gives CDR1 DFQATT, CDR2 SNEGSKA (reference sequence). Trimming took off 3 bases at V and 3 bases at J, with 22 bases between the two ends. This CDR3 has 17 residues. This CDR3 reads CSASEGGAGVGTDTQYF. The CDR3, as DNA: TGCAGTGCTAGTGAGGGAGGAGCGGGCGTGGGGACAGATACGCAGTATTTT.

This chain connects TRBV6-2 or TRBV6-3 to TRBJ2-7; D tentatively fits TRBD1 or TRBD2 (5 bases each). Germline loops: CDR1 MNHEY, CDR2 SVGEGT. Trimming shortened V by 0 bases and J by 1 base, and 10 bases separated the two germline ends. The CDR3 totals 15 residues. CDR3 coding DNA: TGTGCCAGCAGTTACTCGGGACGTCCTTCCTACGAGCAGTACTTC. It translates to CASSYSGRPSYEQYF.

With respect to this clone: Within the sample, other DNA sequences also encode this same CDR3. The CDR3 is CASSLGRYTEAFF. CDR3 coding DNA: TGTGCCAGCAGCTTAGGTCGGTACACTGAAGCTTTCTTT. The V gene is TRBV11-2, the J gene TRBJ1-1; D unclear. The length of the CDR3 is 13 residues. From germline, CDR1 is SGHAT and CDR2 FQNNGV. V was shortened by 1 base and J by 3 bases, with 6 bases between the two germline ends. The full variable domain, rest sourced from reference TRBV11-2 and TRBJ1-1, is EAGVAQSPRYKIIEKRQSVAFWCNPISGHATLYWYQQILGQGPKLLIQFQNNGVVDDSQLPKDRFSAERLKGVDSTLKIQPAKLEDSAVYLCASSLGRYTEAFFGQGTRLTVV.

V usage is TRBV28 and J usage is TRBJ2-6, with TRBD1 identical over 8 bases. Germline V gene sequence: CDR1 MDHEN, CDR2 SYDVKM. The CDR3 covers 19 residues. Germline trimming cut 5 bases from V and 0 bases from J; bases unmatched to any gene: 12. The CDR3 sequence: CASSPHSTGVSSGANVLTF. The CDR3, as DNA: TGTGCCAGCAGTCCTCACTCGACAGGGGTCAGCTCTGGGGCCAACGTCCTGACTTTC.

This sequence joins TRBV5-1 and TRBJ1-1; D is undetermined. The CDR3 is 14 residues long. With 0 bases removed from V and 5 bases from J, the gap between germline ends came to 11 bases. The germline V gene has CDR1 SGHRS and CDR2 YFSETQ. In nucleotides, the CDR3 is TGCGCCAGCAGCTTGGCTCTCGTAGGGACTGAAGCTTTCTTT. Protein product: CASSLALVGTEAFF.

This clone was picked up a small number of times. The chain couples TRBV28 to TRBJ1-5; 8 nucleotides agree with TRBD1. Germline V gene lookup returns CDR1 MDHEN and CDR2 SYDVKM. CDR3 size: 15 residues. V gave up 5 bases and J gave up 7 bases; unmatched junction bases: 10. The CDR3 sequence: CASSPQGAWRQPQHF. The CDR3 DNA reads as TGTGCCAGCAGTCCTCAGGGGGCATGGCGACAGCCCCAGCATTTT.

CDR3 residues: CASSLFGTSGGARYNEQFF. Written as DNA, the CDR3 is TGTGCCAGCAGTTTATTTGGGACTAGCGGGGGCGCTAGATACAATGAGCAGTTCTTC. J is TRBJ2-1 and V is TRBV27; 14 bases line up with TRBD2. Germline V lookup: CDR1 MNHEY, CDR2 SMNVEV (reference sequence). V gave up 1 base and J gave up 4 bases; unmatched junction bases: 9. The length of the CDR3 is 19 residues.

This sequence joins TRBV10-3 and TRBJ2-1, with D perhaps being TRBD1 or TRBD2 (5 bases each). Germline CDR1 reads ENHRY; CDR2 reads SYGVKD. The CDR3 runs to 13 residues. Trimming left V 7 bases short and J 5 bases short, with 12 bases between. CDR3 coding DNA: TGTGCCATCACCCGGGACGAGAACAATGAGCAGTTCTTC. Translating gives CAITRDENNEQFF.

V is TRBV24-1 and J is TRBJ1-5; D gene uncertain. Germline assignment: CDR1 KGHDR and CDR2 SFDVKD. The CDR3 contains 15 residues. Trimming pared 3 bases from V and 9 bases from J, leaving 17 bases between. The CDR3 loop reads CATSDKSKAWGPQHF. In DNA form, the CDR3 reads TGTGCCACCAGTGATAAAAGCAAAGCCTGGGGGCCCCAGCATTTT.

This chain joins TRBV6-4 and TRBJ1-2, with TRBD1 matching over 8 bases. From germline, CDR1 is MRHNA and CDR2 SNTAGT. Trimming at V came to 5 bases and at J to 4 bases, leaving 9 bases not matched to a gene. The CDR3 contains 15 residues. As DNA, the CDR3 is TGTGCCAGCAGTTTCTCGGGACAGGCGGGCTATGGCTACACCTTC. This gives the protein CASSFSGQAGYGYTF.

J is TRBJ1-4 and V is TRBV6-4, with unresolved D. V dropped 5 bases and J dropped 7 bases, with 14 bases sitting between them. This CDR3 is 14 amino acids long. CDR1 and CDR2 from the germline V gene are MRHNA and SNTAGT. The CDR3 DNA is TGTGCCAGCAGTCCGGAACATGGGAGTGAAAAACTGTTTTTT. This translates into CASSPEHGSEKLFF.

The chain employs TRBV19 and TRBJ2-1, with 7 bases fitting TRBD1. The germline CDR1 and CDR2 sequences are LNHDA and SQIVND (reference sequence). CDR3 size: 14 residues. V shed 7 bases, J shed 3 bases, and the junction held 6 bases outside the gene matches. Here the CDR3 reads CASTPGQYYNEQFF. CDR3 DNA sequence: TGTGCCAGTACGCCGGGACAGTACTACAATGAGCAGTTCTTC.

The CDR3 DNA reads as TGTGCCAGCAGCTTAAAGGGGACCTCTGGGGCCAACGTCCTGACTTTC. It encodes CASSLKGTSGANVLTF. The chain employs TRBV7-3 and TRBJ2-6; D may correspond to TRBD1 or TRBD2 (5 bases each). The CDR3 is made up of 16 amino acids. The V gene lost 1 base and the J gene lost 0 bases, with 7 bases spanning the gap. Germline V lookup: CDR1 SGHTA, CDR2 FQGTGA.

The chain links TRBV6-1 to TRBJ2-3; D is tentatively TRBD1 or TRBD2 (5 bases each). Germline values: CDR1 MNHNS, CDR2 SASEGT. This CDR3 region has 15 residues. Trimming cost V 2 bases and J 1 base, with 10 bases left between them. DNA of the CDR3: TGTGCCAGCAGTGAAATGTCGGGACGCACAGATACGCAGTATTTT. Protein: CASSEMSGRTDTQYF.

J is TRBJ1-1 and V is TRBV7-9; possible D gene TRBD1, 5 bases. The CDR3 covers 15 residues. The V gene's germline CDR1 is SEHNR and CDR2 FQNEAQ (reference sequence). Trimming cost V 1 base and J 11 bases, with 20 bases left between them. CDR3 in amino acids: CASSLEGSGTGPAFF. In nucleotides, the CDR3 is TGTGCCAGCAGCTTAGAGGGGTCGGGTACGGGACCCGCTTTCTTT.

The chain couples TRBV19 to TRBJ2-3; 9 positions match TRBD1. Germline V gene sequence: CDR1 LNHDA, CDR2 SQIVND (reference sequence). The ends lost 7 bases at V and 7 bases at J; junction bases unmatched: 9. The CDR3 is made up of 14 amino acids. The CDR3 region has the DNA TGTGCCAGTACCGCGAGGGACAGGGCGAATACGCAGTATTTT. It encodes CASTARDRANTQYF.

CDR3 in DNA: TGCAGCGCCGGGGGGGCGTGGCGAGAGACCCAGTACTTC. Its translation is CSAGGAWRETQYF. The chain employs TRBV29-1 and TRBJ2-5, with TRBD2 identical over 8 bases. Per the germline V gene, CDR1 is SQVTM and CDR2 is ANQGSEA. The junction had 8 bases not matched to a gene; V was cut back by 7 bases and J by 4 bases. The CDR3 is 13 residues long.

The chain recombines TRBV30 with TRBJ1-6; D may be TRBD1 (5 bases). Germline lookup yields CDR1 GTSNPN and CDR2 SVGIG (reference sequence). CDR3 length: 13 amino acids. V was shortened by 0 bases and J by 8 bases, with 8 bases between the two germline ends. CDR3 protein: CAWSVQDHSPLHF. CDR3 sequence (DNA): TGTGCCTGGAGTGTACAGGACCATTCACCCCTCCACTTT.

The V and J genes are TRBV3-1 (or the pseudogene TRBV3-2) and TRBJ2-3, with 9 bases matching TRBD2. CDR1 is LGHDT, CDR2 YNNKEL, per germline (reference sequence). The CDR3 consists of 18 residues. J was trimmed by 1 base and V by 4 bases; bases with no gene match: 12. As DNA, the CDR3 is TGTGCCAGCAGCCTTAATAGCGGGGGCCTGCCAGGCACAGATACGCAGTATTTT. Protein sequence: CASSLNSGGLPGTDTQYF.

The J gene is TRBJ1-2, the V gene TRBV12-3 or TRBV12-4, with D hard to call. V was clipped by 6 bases and J by 2 bases, with 10 bases between them. This CDR3 region has 13 residues. CDR3 in DNA: TGTGCCAGCAGCCCGGACCGAAACTATGGCTACACCTTC. Translating it yields CASSPDRNYGYTF.

V usage is TRBV28 and J usage is TRBJ2-7; TRBD1 agrees at 7 bases. V dropped 5 bases and J dropped 3; count of bases not matched to a gene: 19. The germline CDR1 and CDR2 sequences are MDHEN and SYDVKM. CDR3 size: 18 residues. CDR3 nucleotide sequence: TGTGCCAGCAGTCCACCAAGATTCCGGGACAGCGCATACTACGAGCAGTACGTC. This gives the protein CASSPPRFRDSAYYEQYV.

The V gene is TRBV4-1, the J gene TRBJ1-4, with D possibly TRBD1 on 5 matching bases. From germline, CDR1 is MGHRA and CDR2 YSYEKL. Trimming stripped 4 bases from V and 3 bases from J, with 12 bases between. This CDR3 spans 15 amino acids. CDR3 nucleotides: TGCGCCAGCAGCCTTTCGGGGCGCGCTAATGAAAAACTGTTTTTT. Its translation is CASSLSGRANEKLFF.

The table lists this clone with a few counts. The CDR3 loop is CASSQVDRQEKLFF. CDR3 coding DNA: TGCGCCAGCAGCCAAGTTGACAGGCAAGAAAAACTGTTTTTT. The genes are TRBV4-1 and TRBJ1-4; weak D call: TRBD1 (6 bases). The V gene lost 1 base and the J gene lost 8 bases, with 11 bases spanning the gap. The CDR3 is 14 residues long. The V gene's germline CDR1 is MGHRA and CDR2 YSYEKL.

CDR3 amino acids: CASRGMAGDQETQYF. The CDR3 DNA reads as TGTGCCAGCAGAGGCATGGCGGGAGACCAAGAGACCCAGTACTTC. V is TRBV5-4 and J is TRBJ2-5; 7 positions agree with TRBD2. Germline V gene data show CDR1 as SGHNT and CDR2 as YYREEE (reference sequence). V gave up 5 bases and J gave up 0 bases; unmatched junction bases: 7. This CDR3 contains 15 residues.